This T cell receptor (beta chain) comes out of a study of control samples from healthy donors and cancer patients. The table came from immunoSEQ multiplex PCR; TCRdb's copy has only in-frame clones and leaves some out. The top ten clones hold 4.4% of a sample with approximately 110,000 clones, 90% of them seen once. The CDR3 is 16 amino acids. Germline V gene lookup returns CDR1 SNHLY and CDR2 FYNNEI. Between the trimmed V and J ends, which lost 9 bases and 2 bases, there was a span of 17 bases. V usage is TRBV2 and J usage is TRBJ2-6, with a tentative D call TRBD2 (6 bases). This sequence originates from a human donor in good health. The donor label of this sample is uncertain. The sequencing sample was made of blood. The CDR3 bases are TGTGCCAGGAGGGACCGAGGAGGGACTGGGGCCAACGTCCTGACTTTC. Protein product: CARRDRGGTGANVLTF. The full variable domain, completed using reference TRBV2 and TRBJ2-6, is EPEVTQTPSHQVTQMGQEVILRCVPISNHLYFYWYRQILGQKVEFLVSFYNNEISEKSEIFDDQFSVERPDGSNFTLKIRSTKLEDSAMYFCARRDRGGTGANVLTFGAGSRLTVL.